One sample yielded the 14 T cell receptor beta chains listed below, sequenced in a study of Ad26.COV2.S vaccination and SARS-CoV-2 variants. Described treatment: over 15 received Ad26.COV2.S at low or high dose, single or two shots; roughly 5 received placebo; per-sample allocation not given. Sampling took place 63 days after the first vaccine or placebo injection. Using immunoSEQ multiplex PCR, the repertoire was profiled, and TCRdb retains in-frame clones only, with some absent. The repertoire holds just over 350,000 clones, with 70% to 90% as singletons. The specimen was peripheral blood, collected in a trial of Ad26.COV2.S vaccine versus placebo. The receptors shown here come from a person aged 18-60 years who received the Ad26.COV2.S COVID-19 vaccine or a placebo.

This chain connects TRBV7-2 to TRBJ1-5; maybe TRBD1 (5 bases). Germline values: CDR1 SGHTA, CDR2 FQGNSA. The CDR3 extends over 14 amino acids. Trimming removed 3 bases at V and 5 bases at J, with 11 bases between. The CDR3 sequence: CASSFAGVYQPQHF. The CDR3, as DNA: TGTGCCAGCAGCTTCGCGGGGGTTTATCAGCCCCAGCATTTT.

J is TRBJ2-3 and V is TRBV5-1; D is unresolved. CDR1 and CDR2 (germline): SGHRS, YFSETQ. V shed 4 bases and J shed 0 bases, with 15 bases lying between them. The CDR3 consists of 16 residues. The chain's CDR3 is CASSTDGGPSTDTQYF. CDR3 sequence (DNA): TGCGCCAGCAGCACCGATGGTGGCCCTAGCACAGATACGCAGTATTTT.

V usage is TRBV14 and J usage is TRBJ2-4; D is unclear. V dropped 0 bases and J dropped 3 bases, with 9 bases sitting between them. Germline V gives CDR1 SGHDN, CDR2 FVKESK. The CDR3 runs to 15 residues. CDR3 in DNA: TGTGCCAGCAGCCAAGATCGAGCATACAAAAACATTCAGTACTTC. This encodes CASSQDRAYKNIQYF. The full variable domain, with the rest looked up from reference TRBV14 and TRBJ2-4, is EAGVTQFPSHSVIEKGQTVTLRCDPISGHDNLYWYRRVMGKEIKFLLHFVKESKQDESGMPNNRFLAERTGGTYSTLKVQPAELEDSGVYFCASSQDRAYKNIQYFGAGTRLSVL.

The chain couples TRBV7-8 to TRBJ1-1; maybe TRBD1 (6 bases). Germline V lookup: CDR1 SGHVS, CDR2 FQNEAQ. V lost 3 bases, J lost 5 bases, and 13 bases lay in between. This CDR3 spans 14 amino acids. The DNA for the CDR3 is TGTGCCAGCAGCTTTACAAGGGGGGGAACTGAAGCTTTCTTT. Amino acids: CASSFTRGGTEAFF.

V and J are TRBV19 and TRBJ2-5; 8 bases match TRBD2. Trimming took 6 bases from V and 5 from J; bases not matched to a gene: 8. The CDR3 has 14 amino acids. Looked up from germline, CDR1 is LNHDA and CDR2 is SQIVND (reference sequence). CDR3 residues: CASSLTAGEETQYF. CDR3 DNA: TGTGCCAGTAGCTTAACAGCGGGAGAGGAGACCCAGTACTTC.

V and J are TRBV6-1 and TRBJ1-3; a possible D gene is TRBD1 (6 bases). This CDR3 contains 14 residues. Trimming cost V 2 bases and J 2 bases, with 7 bases left between them. Germline CDR1 and CDR2: MNHNS and SASEGT. The CDR3, as DNA: TGTGCCAGCAGTGAAAGGGGGACTGGAAACACCATATATTTT. This codes for CASSERGTGNTIYF.

The rearrangement joins TRBV13 to TRBJ2-7, with a weak D call TRBD1 (7 bases). The ends were cut back, 0 bases at V and 6 bases at J, with 9 bases in the middle. CDR1 is PRHDT, CDR2 FYEKMQ, per germline (reference sequence). The CDR3 runs 13 residues. DNA for the CDR3: TGTGCCAGCAGCTTAGGGGAGGGGGCCGAGCAGTACTTC. Translation: CASSLGEGAEQYF.

For the CDR3, the DNA is TGTGCCAGCAGCCAGGGACTAGCGGGGGGGATCGACGAGCAGTACTTC. Residues: CASSQGLAGGIDEQYF. This chain uses TRBV5-4 with TRBJ2-7, with 16 positions matching TRBD2. The germline gives CDR1 SGHNT, CDR2 YYREEE (reference sequence). The CDR3 totals 16 residues. After removal of 4 bases from V and 5 bases from J, the junction contained 6 bases not matched to a gene.

The chain uses TRBV7-2 and TRBJ1-1; D perhaps matches TRBD1 (6 bases). The V end lost 5 bases, the J end lost 5 bases, and 15 bases lay between the germline ends. Germline V gene lookup returns CDR1 SGHTA and CDR2 FQGNSA. This CDR3 is built from 14 residues. CDR3 sequence reads: CASSLGHGATEAFF. The CDR3 nucleotides are TGTGCCAGCAGCCTGGGACATGGGGCAACTGAAGCTTTCTTT.

This clone was picked up a small number of times. Other nucleotide sequences in the sample specify the same CDR3. This rearrangement joins TRBV27 to TRBJ2-1, with 7 bases matching TRBD2. The CDR3 is 16 amino acids. Unmatched junction bases numbered 7, after V lost 3 bases and J lost 2 bases. CDR1 and CDR2 from the germline V gene are MNHEY and SMNVEV (reference sequence). CDR3 nucleotides: TGTGCCAGCAGTTTTTCGTCTAGCGGAGCCTACAATGAGCAGTTCTTC. Its protein is CASSFSSSGAYNEQFF.

This chain's CDR3 is CSVRKNTEAFF. The CDR3 region has the DNA TGCAGCGTTCGGAAAAACACTGAAGCTTTCTTT. This sequence joins TRBV29-1 and TRBJ1-1; D remains unclear. Trimming took off 5 bases at V and 2 bases at J, with 6 bases between the two ends. This CDR3 has 11 residues. Germline V gene lookup returns CDR1 SQVTM and CDR2 ANQGSEA.

The CDR3 DNA reads TGCGCCAGCAGTGAGCGCACCGGGACAGGGTACCAAGAGACCCAGTACTTC. Translation: CASSERTGTGYQETQYF. The chain employs TRBV10-1 and TRBJ2-5; 9 nucleotides match TRBD1. V shed 2 bases and J 0 bases; nucleotides not matched to a gene: 7. Germline CDR1 WNHNN, CDR2 SYGVQD (reference sequence). The CDR3 has 17 amino acids.

The count of this clone is one. The chain is built from TRBV6-4 and TRBJ2-1; 8 bases match TRBD2. V trimming: 4 bases; J trimming: 5 bases; junction bases outside the gene matches: 19. The CDR3 runs 19 residues. CDR1 is MRHNA and CDR2 is SNTAGT in the germline V gene. CDR3 nucleotides: TGTGCCAGCAGTGCGAGCCCCTCCCTTAGCGGGAAGGCCCACAATGAGCAGTTCTTC. This sequence encodes CASSASPSLSGKAHNEQFF.

CDR3 loop: CASSAGRADGSPLHF. In nucleotides, the CDR3 is TGCGCCAGCAGTGCGGGCAGGGCGGATGGTTCACCCCTCCACTTT. This chain joins TRBV10-1 and TRBJ1-6; D possibly corresponds to TRBD1 (5 bases). The CDR3 extends over 15 amino acids. Per the germline V gene, CDR1 is WNHNN and CDR2 is SYGVQD (reference sequence). Trimming pared 4 bases from V and 9 bases from J, leaving 16 bases between.